This T cell receptor (beta chain) was recovered during a study of blood T cell repertoires in COVID-19. Study context: Collection of acute and convalescent COVID-19 samples took place in the United States, Italy and Spain.

The J segment lost 2 bases and the V segment lost 3 bases, leaving 4 bases of the junction unmatched. Germline V gives CDR1 KGHSH, CDR2 LQKENI. This CDR3 is built from 15 residues. Per the original methods: Using reference gene primer amplification, nucleated cell counts were estimated. Sequencing was performed with immunoSEQ multiplex PCR; in TCRdb, only in-frame clones are kept and a portion is missing. The V and J calls and clone size were taken over from that table, and D and trimming were inferred from the DNA. The sample has about 200,000 clones, roughly 84% seen once; the top ten hold about 3.3%. This clone was seen once.

This receptor was identified in a woman aged 30 to 39 who had been exposed to COVID-19. The rearrangement uses TRBV18 and TRBJ2-3, with 8 nucleotides matching TRBD1. Sequenced material: PBMCs or T cells enriched from blood (not recorded which). DNA for the CDR3: TGTGCCAGCTCACCCGGACAGGGCGTCACAGATACGCAGTATTTT. The encoded protein is CASSPGQGVTDTQYF.